These 30 T cell receptor beta chains came from one sample sequenced in a study of shared clonotypes between healthy human individuals. The data were produced by immunoSEQ multiplex PCR, yet TCRdb's version contains in-frame clones alone and is incomplete. The sample includes about 1.1 million clones, 77% of them seen just once. Material for sequencing was memory CD4+ T cells from PBMCs. Subset of the sample: CD45RA-negative fraction. The receptors stem from a man younger than 35 in good health. Some clones in this sample may be carry-over from other donors' samples.

This sequence joins TRBV5-1 and TRBJ1-1; D is ambiguous. CDR1 is SGHRS and CDR2 is YFSETQ in the germline V gene. Deletions cut 4 bases from V and 0 bases from J, with 13 bases between. CDR3 size: 15 residues. The CDR3 loop is CASSEDGRLNTEAFF. For the CDR3, the DNA is TGCGCCAGCAGCGAGGACGGACGTTTGAACACTGAAGCTTTCTTT. Full variable domain (missing parts from reference TRBV5-1 and TRBJ1-1): KAGVTQTPRYLIKTRGQQVTLSCSPISGHRSVSWYQQTPGQGLQFLFEYFSETQRNKGNFPGRFSGRQFSNSRSEMNVSTLELGDSALYLCASSEDGRLNTEAFFGQGTRLTVV.

This chain uses TRBV6-4 with TRBJ2-3; 7 positions match TRBD1. Per the germline V gene, CDR1 is MRHNA and CDR2 is SNTAGT. This CDR3 has 14 residues. Losses at the gene ends were 1 base for V and 6 bases for J; bases not matched to a gene: 4. The CDR3 protein is CASSDFTGDDTQYF. The CDR3 DNA reads as TGTGCCAGCAGTGACTTCACAGGGGATGATACGCAGTATTTT.

This clone was seen a few times. This chain uses TRBV2 with TRBJ2-7; D remains ambiguous. The CDR3 consists of 12 residues. The V and J ends lost 7 bases and 6 bases respectively, with 13 bases between them. The V gene's germline CDR1 is SNHLY and CDR2 FYNNEI. This chain's CDR3 is CASMLLPPEQYF. The CDR3, as DNA: TGTGCCAGCATGCTACTACCGCCCGAGCAGTACTTC.

The V call is TRBV5-1, the J call TRBJ1-3; D ambiguous. Germline CDR1 SGHRS, CDR2 YFSETQ. Trimming pared 7 bases from V and 0 bases from J, leaving 11 bases between. The CDR3 has 14 residues. The CDR3 is CASAAGSSGNTIYF. Written as DNA, the CDR3 is TGCGCCAGCGCCGCCGGGAGCTCTGGAAACACCATATATTTT.

This chain links TRBV5-1 with TRBJ2-7, with D perhaps matching TRBD1 or TRBD2 (5 bases each). The CDR3 consists of 15 residues. In germline, CDR1 is SGHRS, CDR2 YFSETQ. V was trimmed by 4 bases and J by 3 bases, leaving 17 bases between them. In nucleotides, the CDR3 is TGCGCCAGCAGCCTTCTGGGAGACAGCTACTACGAGCAGTACTTC. Protein product: CASSLLGDSYYEQYF.

Points on this clone: At the DNA level, this CDR3 is encoded by other sequences in the same sample as well. The CDR3 sequence: CASSLDLTDTQYF. DNA for the CDR3: TGTGCCAGCAGCTTAGATCTAACCGATACGCAGTATTTT. The genes are TRBV11-3 and TRBJ2-3, with no clear D. The germline gives CDR1 SGHNT, CDR2 YENEEA. V was trimmed by 0 bases and J by 6 bases, leaving 7 bases between them. This CDR3 comprises 13 residues.

CDR3 sequence reads: CASSPRARSDWETQYF. The DNA for the CDR3 is TGTGCCAGCAGCCCCCGGGCCAGGTCTGACTGGGAGACCCAGTACTTC. The chain has TRBV7-7 and TRBJ2-5; D not resolved. V gave up 5 bases and J gave up 5 bases, with 21 bases separating them. The CDR3 is 16 amino acids. The germline V gene encodes CDR1 SSHAT and CDR2 FNYEAQ (reference sequence). Drawing the rest from reference TRBV7-7 and TRBJ2-5, the complete variable domain is GAGVSQSPRYKVTKRGQDVTLRCDPISSHATLYWYQQALGQGPEFLTYFNYEAQPDKSGLPSDRFSAERPEGSISTLTIQRTEQRDSAMYRCASSPRARSDWETQYFGPGTRLLVL.

This rearrangement joins TRBV2 to TRBJ2-5, with 8 nucleotides matching TRBD1. Germline V lookup: CDR1 SNHLY, CDR2 FYNNEI. CDR3 size: 17 residues. V was pared by 1 base and J by 4 bases, with 11 bases of the junction left unmatched. CDR3 sequence reads: CASSEGRGRGLVETQYF. CDR3 nucleotides: TGTGCCAGCAGTGAAGGGAGAGGCAGGGGGCTGGTAGAGACCCAGTACTTC.

The gene calls are TRBV6-5 and TRBJ1-4; D is ambiguous. CDR1 and CDR2 (germline): MNHEY, SVGAGI. CDR3 length: 13 amino acids. The germline V and J ends were trimmed by 6 bases and 2 bases, with 7 bases remaining between them. CDR3 sequence: CASREWTNEKLFF. CDR3 nucleotide sequence: TGTGCCAGCAGGGAATGGACTAATGAAAAACTGTTTTTT.

The chain combines TRBV11-2 with TRBJ2-2, with 13 bases fitting TRBD2. Germline trimming cut 6 bases from V and 0 bases from J; bases unmatched to any gene: 4. The CDR3 has 17 residues. Germline-derived CDR1 and CDR2 are SGHAT and FQNNGV. CDR3 residues: CASRTGLAGSNTGELFF. The CDR3 DNA sequence: TGTGCCAGCAGAACGGGACTAGCGGGGTCGAACACCGGGGAGCTGTTTTTT.

V usage is TRBV11-2 and J usage is TRBJ2-5; D unclear. Germline assignment: CDR1 SGHAT and CDR2 FQNNGV. Trimming stripped 0 bases from V and 1 base from J, with 3 bases between. CDR3 length: 13 amino acids. The CDR3 reads CASSLESQETQYF. The CDR3 DNA sequence: TGTGCCAGCAGCTTAGAAAGCCAAGAGACCCAGTACTTC.

The chain employs TRBV27 and TRBJ2-3; D unclear. Trimming took off 7 bases at V and 0 bases at J, with 11 bases between the two ends. The CDR3 consists of 14 residues. Germline values: CDR1 MNHEY, CDR2 SMNVEV (reference sequence). The CDR3 reads CASKKAGSTDTQYF. The CDR3 DNA sequence: TGTGCCAGCAAGAAGGCAGGTAGCACAGATACGCAGTATTTT.

V is TRBV2 and J is TRBJ2-7; D is possibly TRBD1 or TRBD2 (5 bases each). Trimming cost V 8 bases and J 1 base, with 18 bases left between them. CDR1 and CDR2 (germline): SNHLY, FYNNEI. This CDR3 spans 15 amino acids. CDR3 sequence: CASHPAGTVSYEQYF. CDR3 sequence (DNA): TGTGCCAGCCACCCTGCCGGGACGGTTTCCTACGAGCAGTACTTC.

The chain employs TRBV2 and TRBJ2-3, with TRBD2 matching 15 bases. The V gene's germline CDR1 is SNHLY and CDR2 FYNNEI. This CDR3 is built from 18 residues. Unmatched junction bases numbered 7, after V lost 6 bases and J lost 0 bases. The CDR3 sequence: CASRGGTSGRLSTDTQYF. CDR3 bases: TGTGCCAGCAGGGGCGGGACTAGCGGGAGGCTGAGCACAGATACGCAGTATTTT.

This chain links TRBV5-4 with TRBJ2-2; tentative D call: TRBD1 (7 bases). CDR1 and CDR2 from the germline V gene are SGHNT and YYREEE (reference sequence). This CDR3 has 15 residues. Trimming pared 6 bases from V and 5 bases from J, leaving 17 bases between. Here the CDR3 DNA reads TGTGCCAGCACCTCTCTGGCAGGGGGGACCGGGGAGCTGTTTTTT. It codes for CASTSLAGGTGELFF.

This chain joins TRBV30 and TRBJ1-4; D unclear. This CDR3 is 15 amino acids long. Germline lookup yields CDR1 GTSNPN and CDR2 SVGIG (reference sequence). V dropped 4 bases and J dropped 8 bases, with 20 bases sitting between them. The CDR3 here is CAWTEKGLGWEKLFF. The DNA of the CDR3 is TGTGCCTGGACTGAGAAGGGCCTAGGGTGGGAAAAACTGTTTTTT.

This chain connects TRBV5-4 to TRBJ2-3, with 9 bases matching TRBD2. V lost 3 bases to trimming and J lost 0 bases; unmatched junction nucleotides: 2. The CDR3 covers 15 residues. Per the germline V gene, CDR1 is SGHNT and CDR2 is YYREEE (reference sequence). Written as DNA, the CDR3 is TGTGCCAGCAGCTCTAGCGGGGCTAGCACAGATACGCAGTATTTT. Translating gives CASSSSGASTDTQYF.

This chain joins TRBV19 and TRBJ1-5; TRBD1 matches at 7 bases. Trimming took 5 bases from V and 3 from J; bases not matched to a gene: 4. Germline CDR1 reads LNHDA; CDR2 reads SQIVND (reference sequence). This CDR3 is 14 amino acids long. CDR3 in DNA: TGTGCCAGTAGTGGACAGGTGACCAATCAGCCCCAGCATTTT. Its protein is CASSGQVTNQPQHF. Based on the CDR3 plus reference TRBV19 and TRBJ1-5, the full variable domain is DGGITQSPKYLFRKEGQNVTLSCEQNLNHDAMYWYRQDPGQGLRLIYYSQIVNDFQKGDIAEGYSVSREKKESFPLTVTSAQKNPTAFYLCASSGQVTNQPQHFGDGTRLSIL.

Only one count was recorded for this clone. This chain connects TRBV15 to TRBJ2-1, with D unclear. CDR3 length: 17 residues. V was shortened by 5 bases and J by 0 bases, with 17 bases between the two germline ends. Germline V gene data show CDR1 as LNHNV and CDR2 as YYDKDF (reference sequence). CDR3 DNA: TGTGCCACCAGCTTTCAGCGTGGGTGGGGCTCCTACAATGAGCAGTTCTTC. Amino acid sequence: CATSFQRGWGSYNEQFF.

V is TRBV4-2 and J is TRBJ1-5; D is unclear. CDR1 and CDR2 (germline): LGHNA, YNFKEQ. Trimming took off 1 base at V and 5 bases at J, with 12 bases between the two ends. There are 15 residues in the CDR3. This chain's CDR3 is CASSQGYAGHQPQHF. The CDR3 DNA follows: TGTGCCAGCAGCCAAGGATACGCAGGCCATCAGCCCCAGCATTTT.

CDR3 coding DNA: TGTGCCTGGAGTGTACGGCGGGAAAGAACGTACTTC. It translates to CAWSVRRERTYF. The chain has TRBV30 and TRBJ2-7, with a possible D match to TRBD2 (6 bases). Germline lookup yields CDR1 GTSNPN and CDR2 SVGIG (reference sequence). Trimming removed 0 bases at V and 12 bases at J, with 15 bases between. This CDR3 has 12 residues.

This chain uses TRBV5-4 with TRBJ2-2; no firm D call. The germline V gene has CDR1 SGHNT and CDR2 YYREEE (reference sequence). Trimming left V 0 bases short and J 0 bases short, with 6 bases between. CDR3 size: 15 residues. The CDR3 DNA is TGTGCCAGCAGCTTGGGCCTTCCGAACACCGGGGAGCTGTTTTTT. This sequence encodes CASSLGLPNTGELFF.

This rearrangement joins TRBV7-8 to TRBJ1-1; a weak D match, TRBD1 (6 bases). Per germline, CDR1 SGHVS and CDR2 FQNEAQ. V was shortened by 0 bases and J by 6 bases, with 14 bases between the two germline ends. This CDR3 is built from 15 residues. The CDR3 region is CASSLATSGGSEAFF. As DNA, the CDR3 is TGTGCCAGCAGCTTAGCAACCTCGGGGGGCTCTGAAGCTTTCTTT.

The chain joins TRBV6-1 to TRBJ2-1; D could derive from TRBD1 or TRBD2 (5 bases each). The CDR3 contains 13 residues. Trimming left V 1 base short and J 6 bases short, with 7 bases between. Per the germline V gene, CDR1 is MNHNS and CDR2 is SASEGT. The CDR3 loop reads CASSEERGNEQFF. In DNA, the CDR3 is TGTGCCAGCAGTGAAGAGAGGGGCAATGAGCAGTTCTTC.

The V and J genes are TRBV19 and TRBJ1-3; D not resolved. V lost 6 bases to trimming and J lost 0 bases, with 9 bases between them. The CDR3 consists of 14 residues. Germline V lookup: CDR1 LNHDA, CDR2 SQIVND (reference sequence). The CDR3 is CASRSGSSGNTIYF. The CDR3 DNA is TGTGCCAGTAGGTCGGGCAGCTCTGGAAACACCATATATTTT.

The V gene is TRBV19, the J gene TRBJ1-5; possibly TRBD1 for D (6 bases). The CDR3 contains 17 residues. V was pared by 5 bases and J by 1 base, with 18 bases between. Germline V CDR1 and CDR2: LNHDA, SQIVND (reference sequence). CDR3 DNA: TGTGCCAGTAGTGCCTACGGGGGCCCCCAGAGCAATCAGCCCCAGCATTTT. Translation: CASSAYGGPQSNQPQHF.

CDR3 loop: CASSPTSGVAEKQFF. The CDR3 coding sequence is TGCGCCAGCAGCCCGACCTCTGGGGTAGCGGAGAAACAGTTCTTC. The chain joins TRBV5-1 to TRBJ2-1; TRBD2 is a possible D gene (6 bases). V lost 4 bases and J lost 13, with 24 bases in between. Germline values: CDR1 SGHRS, CDR2 YFSETQ. The CDR3 consists of 15 residues.

The gene calls are TRBV20-1 and TRBJ2-5; D is possibly TRBD1 or TRBD2 (5 bases each). The CDR3 is 11 amino acids. CDR1 and CDR2 (germline): DFQATT, SNEGSKA (reference sequence). The CDR3 region is CGGQDEETQYF. CDR3 nucleotides: TGCGGGGGTCAGGATGAAGAGACCCAGTACTTC.

This chain connects TRBV7-9 to TRBJ1-1; TRBD1 matches at 7 bases. This CDR3 region has 13 residues. Germline V gives CDR1 SEHNR, CDR2 FQNEAQ (reference sequence). V lost 1 base, J lost 7 bases, and 3 bases stayed unmatched. The CDR3 DNA follows: TGTGCCAGCAGCTTAGGGGGACAGAGTGAAGCTTTCTTT. It encodes CASSLGGQSEAFF.

The chain's CDR3 is CASSQQGGLAQYF. DNA for the CDR3: TGTGCCAGCAGCCAACAGGGGGGACTCGCGCAGTATTTT. V and J are TRBV5-4 and TRBJ2-3; TRBD1 aligns across 8 bases. Germline trimming cut 4 bases from V and 10 bases from J; bases unmatched to any gene: 8. Per the germline V gene, CDR1 is SGHNT and CDR2 is YYREEE (reference sequence). The CDR3 is 13 residues long.